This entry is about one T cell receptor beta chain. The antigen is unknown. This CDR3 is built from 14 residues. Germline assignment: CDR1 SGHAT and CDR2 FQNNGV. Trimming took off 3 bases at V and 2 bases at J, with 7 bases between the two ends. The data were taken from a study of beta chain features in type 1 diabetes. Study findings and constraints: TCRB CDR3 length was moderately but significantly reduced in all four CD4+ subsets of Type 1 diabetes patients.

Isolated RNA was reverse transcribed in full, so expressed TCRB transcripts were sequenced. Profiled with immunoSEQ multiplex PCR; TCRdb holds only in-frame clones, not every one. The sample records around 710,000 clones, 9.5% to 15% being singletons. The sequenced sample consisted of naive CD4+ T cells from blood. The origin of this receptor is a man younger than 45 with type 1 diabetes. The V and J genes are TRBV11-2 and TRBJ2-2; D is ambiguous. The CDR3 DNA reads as TGTGCCAGCAGCTTGGCCCCCAACACCGGGGAGCTGTTTTTT. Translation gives CASSLAPNTGELFF.